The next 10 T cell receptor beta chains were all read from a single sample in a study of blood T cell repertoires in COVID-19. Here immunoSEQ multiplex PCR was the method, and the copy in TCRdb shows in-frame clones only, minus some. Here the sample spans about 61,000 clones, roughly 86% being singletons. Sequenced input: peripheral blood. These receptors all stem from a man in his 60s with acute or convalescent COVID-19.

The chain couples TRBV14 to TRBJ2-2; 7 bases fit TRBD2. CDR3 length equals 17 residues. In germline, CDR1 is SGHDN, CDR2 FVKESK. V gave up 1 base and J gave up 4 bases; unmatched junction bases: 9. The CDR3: CASSQGLLAAVTGELFF. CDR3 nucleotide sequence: TGTGCCAGCAGCCAAGGGCTTCTAGCGGCGGTCACCGGGGAGCTGTTTTTT.

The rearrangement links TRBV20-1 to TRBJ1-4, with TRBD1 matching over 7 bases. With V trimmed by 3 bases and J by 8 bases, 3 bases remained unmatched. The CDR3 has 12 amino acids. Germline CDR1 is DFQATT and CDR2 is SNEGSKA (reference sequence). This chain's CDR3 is CSASADREKLFF. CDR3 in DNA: TGCAGTGCTAGTGCGGACAGGGAAAAACTGTTTTTT.

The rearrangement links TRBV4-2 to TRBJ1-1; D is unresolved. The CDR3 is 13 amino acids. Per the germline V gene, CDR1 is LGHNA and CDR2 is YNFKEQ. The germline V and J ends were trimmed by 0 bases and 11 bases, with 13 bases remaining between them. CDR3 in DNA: TGTGCCAGCAGCCAAGATCGGCGGGGAACGGCTTTCTTT. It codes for CASSQDRRGTAFF.

The CDR3 DNA reads as TGTGCCAGCAGCCCACGACAGCAGAATGAAAAACTGTTTTTT. Translated, it gives CASSPRQQNEKLFF. The rearrangement links TRBV9 to TRBJ1-4; D is possibly TRBD1 (5 bases). Germline values: CDR1 SGDLS, CDR2 YYNGEE. V shed 4 bases and J shed 5 bases, with 12 bases lying between them. The CDR3 loop spans 14 amino acids.

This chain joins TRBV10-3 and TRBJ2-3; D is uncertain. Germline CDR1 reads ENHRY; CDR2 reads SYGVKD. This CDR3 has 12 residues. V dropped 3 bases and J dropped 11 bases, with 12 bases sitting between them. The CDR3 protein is CAISDGVGGQYF. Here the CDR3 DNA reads TGTGCCATCAGTGACGGAGTAGGCGGGCAGTATTTT.

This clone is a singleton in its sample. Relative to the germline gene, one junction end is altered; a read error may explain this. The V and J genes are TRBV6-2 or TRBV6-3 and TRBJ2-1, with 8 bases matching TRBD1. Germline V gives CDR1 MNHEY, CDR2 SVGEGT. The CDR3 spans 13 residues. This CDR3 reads CASSYSGTGRGLF. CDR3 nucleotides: TGTGCCAGCAGTTACTCCGGGACAGGAAGGGGGCTCTTC.

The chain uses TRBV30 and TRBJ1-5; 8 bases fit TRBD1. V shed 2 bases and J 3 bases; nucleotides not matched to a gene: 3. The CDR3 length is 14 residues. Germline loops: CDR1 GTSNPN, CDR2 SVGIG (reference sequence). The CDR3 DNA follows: TGTGCCTGGAGTAGGGGACAGGTCAATCAGCCCCAGCATTTT. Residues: CAWSRGQVNQPQHF.

CDR3 coding DNA: TGTGCCAGTAGTCCTCGCCGGGTCCCTCAGCCCCAGCATTTT. Protein: CASSPRRVPQPQHF. This chain links TRBV19 with TRBJ1-5; D uncertain. The CDR3 runs to 14 residues. CDR1 is LNHDA, CDR2 SQIVND, per germline (reference sequence). Trimming shortened V by 5 bases and J by 6 bases, and 14 bases separated the two germline ends.

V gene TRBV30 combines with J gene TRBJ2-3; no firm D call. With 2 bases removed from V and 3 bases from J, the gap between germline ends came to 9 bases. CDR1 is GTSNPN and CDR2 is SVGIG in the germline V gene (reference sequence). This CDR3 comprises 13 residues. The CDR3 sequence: CAWSPDLTDTQYF. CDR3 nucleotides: TGTGCCTGGAGTCCCGACTTAACAGATACGCAGTATTTT.

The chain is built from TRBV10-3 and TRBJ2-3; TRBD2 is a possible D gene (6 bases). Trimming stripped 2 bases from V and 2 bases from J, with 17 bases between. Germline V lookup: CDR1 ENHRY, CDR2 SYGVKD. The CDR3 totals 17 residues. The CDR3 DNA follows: TGTGCCATCAGTGAGGGCTTCCGGACGGGAGTCACAGATACGCAGTATTTT. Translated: CAISEGFRTGVTDTQYF.